The sequence of this TCR beta chain was determined in a study of identical twins. The study's findings and limits: Memory repertoires lacked the insertion deficit that abundant cord blood beta clonotypes showed.

Trimming took 4 bases from V and 1 from J; bases not matched to a gene: 3. Germline CDR1 PRHDT, CDR2 FYEKMQ (reference sequence). This CDR3 is built from 15 residues. This clonotype was seen only a few times. What it recognizes is unknown. Only healthy Caucasians were included as donors. TCRdb fed the 5' RACE reads into MiXCR, producing one record per CDR3 protein. The profile covers approximately 1.8 million distinct CDR3 sequences, with less than 35% appearing a single time and about 0.27% taken by the ten largest. The chain carries TRBV13 and TRBJ2-2; TRBD2 agrees at 7 bases. The sequence was collected from a newborn girl in good health. Material: cord blood. The CDR3 sequence: CASSYGRRNTGELFF. The CDR3 DNA follows: TGTGCCAGCAGCTACGGGAGGCGGAACACCGGGGAGCTGTTTTTT.